This TCR beta chain derives from a study of cytomegalovirus exposure and HLA in healthy donors. At collection, donors were nominally healthy, but unrecorded immune exposures were probable. As to this clone: Its specificity is not known.

General study findings and limits: Later on, a genetic analysis was performed. It linked a missense variant in DCLRE1C with V- and J-gene trimming of TCR beta. Being productive about 87% or about 30% of the time was typical of most TCR beta V segments in an earlier analysis. Using a false discovery rate of 0.05, a later analysis showed that roughly 16,000 TCR beta sequences were associated with HLA alleles.

The CDR3 is 13 amino acids. Germline V gene lookup returns CDR1 GTSNPN and CDR2 SVGIG (reference sequence). Trimming stripped 0 bases from V and 8 bases from J, with 13 bases between. The PCR made use of 60 Vbeta and 13 Jbeta primers. Using immunoSEQ multiplex PCR, the repertoire was profiled, and TCRdb retains in-frame clones only, with some absent. Of tens of thousands of clones detected, roughly 80% appear once; the ten largest clones hold around 3.4%. The sequenced sample consisted of PBMCs. This receptor was identified in a man aged 25-45 years in good health and CMV-seronegative. The V and J genes are TRBV30 and TRBJ1-2; D unclear. This CDR3 is CAWSVRRSGGYTF. The CDR3 bases are TGTGCCTGGAGTGTACGACGGTCGGGAGGCTACACCTTC.